Listed below are T cell receptor beta chains from one sample, sequenced in a study of radiation and T cells in renal cell carcinoma. The repertoire was sequenced with immunoSEQ multiplex PCR; TCRdb's copy has only in-frame clones and lacks some. Of approximately 15,000 clones in the sample, more than 55% were seen once. This specimen was tumor tissue, taken from a patient whose treatment was nephrectomy without radiotherapy. The source of these receptors is a man aged 35 to 55 with renal cell carcinoma. Both conserved end residues are trimmed from each CDR3. D genes are given only for firm matches. Clone size is given for some rows only: seen once, a few or many times, or a class if the clone is expanded.

d_gene: -
abundance: -
j_gene: -
v_gene: TRBV5-1
CDR3aa: ASSLGRNSYEQY

d_gene: TRBD1
abundance: -
j_gene: TRBJ2-1
v_gene: TRBV6-5
CDR3aa: ASRRQGKQF

d_gene: -
abundance: few
j_gene: TRBJ1-6
v_gene: TRBV4-1
CDR3aa: ASSRRDVNNSPLH

d_gene: TRBD2
abundance: once
j_gene: TRBJ2-2
v_gene: TRBV7-3
CDR3aa: ASSLSGGRIGELF

d_gene: TRBD1
abundance: few
j_gene: TRBJ1-1
v_gene: TRBV30
CDR3aa: AFHRGGTEAF

d_gene: -
abundance: once
j_gene: TRBJ1-5
v_gene: TRBV6-5
CDR3aa: ASSVRDGNQPQH

d_gene: -
abundance: -
j_gene: TRBJ1-1
v_gene: TRBV7-2
CDR3aa: ASSWDGSEGTEAF

d_gene: -
abundance: -
j_gene: TRBJ2-2
v_gene: TRBV5-8
CDR3aa: ASSFMGNTGELF

d_gene: -
abundance: -
j_gene: TRBJ1-1
v_gene: TRBV29-1
CDR3aa: SVGTGGGNTEAF

d_gene: -
abundance: -
j_gene: TRBJ2-7
v_gene: TRBV14
CDR3aa: ASSQDWNEQY

d_gene: TRBD1
abundance: -
j_gene: TRBJ1-5
v_gene: TRBV7-9
CDR3aa: ASSNGGQGQPQH

d_gene: TRBD1
abundance: once
j_gene: TRBJ1-3
v_gene: TRBV9
CDR3aa: ASSEGQGGRNTIY

d_gene: -
abundance: -
j_gene: TRBJ1-1
v_gene: TRBV7-9
CDR3aa: ASSLGIARNTEAF

d_gene: TRBD2
abundance: -
j_gene: TRBJ2-7
v_gene: TRBV29-1
CDR3aa: SVVGLPSGSSYEQY

d_gene: -
abundance: few
j_gene: TRBJ2-7
v_gene: TRBV6-5
CDR3aa: ASSYQAGEFDEQY

d_gene: -
abundance: -
j_gene: TRBJ1-5
v_gene: TRBV30
CDR3aa: AWSVRAGSNQPQH

d_gene: -
abundance: -
j_gene: TRBJ1-2
v_gene: TRBV7-2
CDR3aa: ASSSYMNGGYT

d_gene: TRBD1
abundance: -
j_gene: TRBJ1-4
v_gene: TRBV28
CDR3aa: ASSSYLWTGGFGKTNEKLF

d_gene: TRBD1
abundance: -
j_gene: TRBJ2-7
v_gene: TRBV11-2
CDR3aa: ASSLGQGVNYEQY

d_gene: -
abundance: -
j_gene: TRBJ2-1
v_gene: TRBV7-9
CDR3aa: ASSPDGGPYNEQF

d_gene: -
abundance: -
j_gene: TRBJ2-1
v_gene: TRBV4-3
CDR3aa: ASSQEEGSSSYNEQF

d_gene: TRBD2
abundance: -
j_gene: TRBJ2-1
v_gene: TRBV9
CDR3aa: ASSSTSGEAGDEQF

d_gene: TRBD2
abundance: -
j_gene: TRBJ2-7
v_gene: TRBV11-2
CDR3aa: ASSMEWTSSYEQY

d_gene: -
abundance: -
j_gene: TRBJ2-3
v_gene: TRBV7-2
CDR3aa: ASSLWFEDTQY

d_gene: -
abundance: -
j_gene: TRBJ1-4
v_gene: TRBV7-4
CDR3aa: ASSFWEFRTNEKLF

d_gene: -
abundance: -
j_gene: TRBJ2-7
v_gene: TRBV30
CDR3aa: AWSGVGREQY

d_gene: -
abundance: medium-sized
j_gene: TRBJ2-2
v_gene: TRBV9
CDR3aa: ASRLGDINTGELF

d_gene: TRBD1
abundance: -
j_gene: TRBJ1-4
v_gene: TRBV6-5
CDR3aa: ASSPRGREEKLF

d_gene: TRBD1
abundance: once
j_gene: TRBJ1-2
v_gene: TRBV2
CDR3aa: ASNPGQPSIRGYGYT

d_gene: -
abundance: -
j_gene: TRBJ1-1
v_gene: TRBV29-1
CDR3aa: SVHPWPDEAF

d_gene: -
abundance: -
j_gene: -
v_gene: TRBV19
CDR3aa: ASSFGGYEQY

d_gene: -
abundance: once
j_gene: TRBJ1-5
v_gene: TRBV5-6
CDR3aa: ASSLLSGPNQPQH

d_gene: -
abundance: -
j_gene: TRBJ1-4
v_gene: TRBV7-9
CDR3aa: ASSLGDSTVEKLF

d_gene: -
abundance: few
j_gene: TRBJ2-1
v_gene: TRBV11-2
CDR3aa: ASSLRGALYNEQF

d_gene: -
abundance: -
j_gene: TRBJ2-7
v_gene: TRBV28
CDR3aa: ASSLIGTNYEQY

d_gene: -
abundance: -
j_gene: TRBJ1-1
v_gene: TRBV4-2
CDR3aa: ASSQGGNTEAF

d_gene: TRBD1
abundance: -
j_gene: TRBJ1-5
v_gene: TRBV7-2
CDR3aa: ASSFGQGVNQPQH

d_gene: -
abundance: -
j_gene: TRBJ1-2
v_gene: TRBV30
CDR3aa: AWKGRDRRGYT

d_gene: TRBD1
abundance: -
j_gene: TRBJ1-2
v_gene: TRBV7-2
CDR3aa: ASSPRPGTGNGYT

d_gene: -
abundance: -
j_gene: TRBJ1-3
v_gene: TRBV30
CDR3aa: AWSVSGNTIY

d_gene: -
abundance: -
j_gene: TRBJ2-1
v_gene: TRBV5-6
CDR3aa: ASSGTGGGSYNEQF

d_gene: TRBD1
abundance: -
j_gene: TRBJ1-5
v_gene: TRBV4-1
CDR3aa: ASSQGRGTEHQPQH

d_gene: -
abundance: medium-sized
j_gene: TRBJ1-6
v_gene: TRBV7-8
CDR3aa: ASSLYSRYSSYNSPLH

d_gene: -
abundance: few
j_gene: TRBJ2-7
v_gene: TRBV9
CDR3aa: ASSVGITPGEQY

d_gene: -
abundance: once
j_gene: TRBJ2-5
v_gene: TRBV9
CDR3aa: ASSVSGDRQETQY

d_gene: -
abundance: -
j_gene: TRBJ2-5
v_gene: TRBV2
CDR3aa: ASSEGRGSSETQY

d_gene: -
abundance: -
j_gene: TRBJ2-6
v_gene: TRBV5-5
CDR3aa: ASTEWGSSGANVLT

d_gene: -
abundance: -
j_gene: TRBJ2-5
v_gene: TRBV10-2
CDR3aa: ASSGDNQETQY

d_gene: -
abundance: -
j_gene: TRBJ2-1
v_gene: TRBV7-9
CDR3aa: ASSLEAGPGEQF

d_gene: -
abundance: -
j_gene: TRBJ2-2
v_gene: TRBV28
CDR3aa: ASSSPGPTGELF

d_gene: -
abundance: -
j_gene: TRBJ2-2
v_gene: TRBV27
CDR3aa: ASSYKTNLFAGELF

d_gene: -
abundance: few
j_gene: TRBJ2-7
v_gene: TRBV9
CDR3aa: ASSTTNRASSYEQY

d_gene: TRBD2
abundance: -
j_gene: TRBJ2-1
v_gene: TRBV7-2
CDR3aa: ASSLGTSGGAGSYNEQF

d_gene: -
abundance: few
j_gene: TRBJ1-2
v_gene: TRBV10-3
CDR3aa: AISESFSDTDGYT

d_gene: TRBD1
abundance: -
j_gene: TRBJ2-1
v_gene: TRBV4-1
CDR3aa: ASSQTPGQVDEQF